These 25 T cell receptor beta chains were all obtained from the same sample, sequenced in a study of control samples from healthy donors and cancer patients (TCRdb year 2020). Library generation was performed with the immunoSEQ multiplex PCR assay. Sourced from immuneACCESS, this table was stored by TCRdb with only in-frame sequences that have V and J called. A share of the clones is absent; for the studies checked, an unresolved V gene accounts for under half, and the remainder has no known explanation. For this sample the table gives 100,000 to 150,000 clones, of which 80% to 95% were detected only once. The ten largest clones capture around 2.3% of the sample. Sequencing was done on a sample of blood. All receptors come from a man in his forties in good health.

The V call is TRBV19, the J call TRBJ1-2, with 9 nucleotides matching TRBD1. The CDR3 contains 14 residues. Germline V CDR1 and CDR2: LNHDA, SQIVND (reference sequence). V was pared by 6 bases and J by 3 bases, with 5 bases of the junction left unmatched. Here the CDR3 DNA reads TGTGCCAGTAGGCCGGGACAGGGATACTATGGCTACACCTTC. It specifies CASRPGQGYYGYTF.

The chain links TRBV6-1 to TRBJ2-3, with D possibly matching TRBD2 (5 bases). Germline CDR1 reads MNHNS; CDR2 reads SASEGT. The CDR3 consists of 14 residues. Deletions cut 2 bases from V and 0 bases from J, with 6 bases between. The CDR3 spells CASSETRSTDTQYF. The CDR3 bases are TGTGCCAGCAGTGAAACTAGGAGCACAGATACGCAGTATTTT.

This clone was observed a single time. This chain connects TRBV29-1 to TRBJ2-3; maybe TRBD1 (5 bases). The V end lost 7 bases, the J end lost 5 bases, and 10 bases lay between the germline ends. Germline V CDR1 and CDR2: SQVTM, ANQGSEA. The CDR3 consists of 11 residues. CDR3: CSAGLGDTQYF. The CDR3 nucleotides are TGCAGCGCAGGGTTGGGAGATACGCAGTATTTT.

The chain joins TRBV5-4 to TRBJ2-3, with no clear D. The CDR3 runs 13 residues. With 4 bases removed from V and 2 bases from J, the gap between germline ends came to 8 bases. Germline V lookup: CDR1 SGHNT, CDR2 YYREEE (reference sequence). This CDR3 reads CASSETLTDTQYF. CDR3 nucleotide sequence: TGTGCCAGCAGCGAGACACTCACAGATACGCAGTATTTT.

The CDR3: CASSFSQNEQFF. The CDR3 DNA is TGTGCCAGTAGTTTCTCACAAAATGAGCAGTTCTTC. The V call is TRBV19, the J call TRBJ2-1; unclear D gene. V was cut by 5 bases and J by 7 bases, with 9 bases left in between. Looked up from germline, CDR1 is LNHDA and CDR2 is SQIVND (reference sequence). The CDR3 spans 12 residues.

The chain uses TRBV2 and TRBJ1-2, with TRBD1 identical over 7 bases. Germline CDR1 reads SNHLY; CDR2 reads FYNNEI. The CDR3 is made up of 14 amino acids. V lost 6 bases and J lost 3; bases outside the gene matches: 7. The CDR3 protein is CASRGAGGYYGYTF. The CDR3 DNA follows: TGTGCCAGCAGGGGCGCAGGGGGTTACTATGGCTACACCTTC.

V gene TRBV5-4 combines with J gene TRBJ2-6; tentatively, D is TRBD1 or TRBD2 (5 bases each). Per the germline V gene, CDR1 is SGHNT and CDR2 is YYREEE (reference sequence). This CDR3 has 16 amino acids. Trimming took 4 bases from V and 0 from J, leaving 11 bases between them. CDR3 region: CASSIPGRSGANVLTF. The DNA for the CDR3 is TGTGCCAGCAGCATTCCGGGACGCTCTGGGGCCAACGTCCTGACTTTC.

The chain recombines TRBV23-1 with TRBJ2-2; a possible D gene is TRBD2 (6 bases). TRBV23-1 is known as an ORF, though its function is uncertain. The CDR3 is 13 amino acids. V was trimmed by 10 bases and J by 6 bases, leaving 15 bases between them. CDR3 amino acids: CANSSGVAGELFF. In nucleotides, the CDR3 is TGCGCCAATTCCTCGGGAGTGGCCGGGGAGCTGTTTTTT.

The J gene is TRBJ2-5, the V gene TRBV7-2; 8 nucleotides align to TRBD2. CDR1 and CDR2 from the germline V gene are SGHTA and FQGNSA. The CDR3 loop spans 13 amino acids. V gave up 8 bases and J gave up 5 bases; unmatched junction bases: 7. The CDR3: CASAGGAMETQYF. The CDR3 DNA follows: TGTGCCAGCGCGGGGGGTGCCATGGAGACCCAGTACTTC.

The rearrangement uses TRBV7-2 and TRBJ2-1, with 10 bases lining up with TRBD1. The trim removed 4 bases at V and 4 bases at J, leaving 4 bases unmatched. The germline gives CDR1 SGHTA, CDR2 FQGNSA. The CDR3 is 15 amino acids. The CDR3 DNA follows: TGTGCCAGCAGCTCGGGACAGGGGCGTTACAATGAGCAGTTCTTC. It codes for CASSSGQGRYNEQFF.

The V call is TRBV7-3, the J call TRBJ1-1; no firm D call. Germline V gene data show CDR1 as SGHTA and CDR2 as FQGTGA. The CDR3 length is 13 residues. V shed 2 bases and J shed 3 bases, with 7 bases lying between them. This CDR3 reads CASSLGSDTEAFF. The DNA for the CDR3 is TGTGCCAGCAGCTTAGGCTCGGACACTGAAGCTTTCTTT.

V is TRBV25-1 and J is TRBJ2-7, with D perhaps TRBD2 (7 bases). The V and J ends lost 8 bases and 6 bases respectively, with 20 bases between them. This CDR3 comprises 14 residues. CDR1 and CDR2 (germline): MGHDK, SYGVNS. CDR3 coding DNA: TGTGCCAGCGCGGGGGCCGGAGCCTACGCCGAGCAGTACTTC. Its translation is CASAGAGAYAEQYF.

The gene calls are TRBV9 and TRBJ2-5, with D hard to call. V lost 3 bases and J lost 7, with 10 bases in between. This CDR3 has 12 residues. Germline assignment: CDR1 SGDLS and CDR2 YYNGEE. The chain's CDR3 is CASSASFGTQYF. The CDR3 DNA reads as TGTGCCAGCAGCGCTAGTTTCGGGACCCAGTACTTC.

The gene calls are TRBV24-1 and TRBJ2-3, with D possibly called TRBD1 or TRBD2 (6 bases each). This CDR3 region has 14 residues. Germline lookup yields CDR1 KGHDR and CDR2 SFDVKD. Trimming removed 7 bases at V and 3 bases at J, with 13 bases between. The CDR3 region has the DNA TGTGCCACCAGGGCGGCGGGGACAACAGATACGCAGTATTTT. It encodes CATRAAGTTDTQYF.

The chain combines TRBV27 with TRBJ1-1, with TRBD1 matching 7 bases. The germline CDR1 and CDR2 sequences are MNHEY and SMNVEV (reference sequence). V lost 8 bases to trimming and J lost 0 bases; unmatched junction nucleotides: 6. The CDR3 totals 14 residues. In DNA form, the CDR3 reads TGTGCCAGCCGCCGGGGACAGTTGAACACTGAAGCTTTCTTT. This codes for CASRRGQLNTEAFF.

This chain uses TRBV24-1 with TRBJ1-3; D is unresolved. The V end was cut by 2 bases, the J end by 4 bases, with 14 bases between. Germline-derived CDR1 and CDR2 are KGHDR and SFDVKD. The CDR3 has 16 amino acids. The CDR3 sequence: CATSDYEGMGGNTIYF. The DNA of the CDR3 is TGTGCCACCAGTGATTACGAAGGAATGGGCGGAAACACCATATATTTT.

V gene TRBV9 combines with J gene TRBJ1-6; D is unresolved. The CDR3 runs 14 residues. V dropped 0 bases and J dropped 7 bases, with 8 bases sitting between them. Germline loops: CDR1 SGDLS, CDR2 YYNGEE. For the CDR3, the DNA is TGTGCCAGCAGCGTAGGGCCAAGCAATTCACCCCTCCACTTT. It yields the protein CASSVGPSNSPLHF.

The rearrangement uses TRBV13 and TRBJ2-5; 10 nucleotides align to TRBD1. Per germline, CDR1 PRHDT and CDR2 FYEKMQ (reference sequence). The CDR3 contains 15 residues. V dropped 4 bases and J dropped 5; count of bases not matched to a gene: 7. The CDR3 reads CASSSRGTGVETQYF. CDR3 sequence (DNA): TGTGCCAGCAGCTCACGCGGGACAGGGGTCGAGACCCAGTACTTC.

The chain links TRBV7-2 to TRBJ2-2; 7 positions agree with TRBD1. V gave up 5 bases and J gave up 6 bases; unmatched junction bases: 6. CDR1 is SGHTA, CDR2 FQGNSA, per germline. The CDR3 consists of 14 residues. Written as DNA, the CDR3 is TGTGCCAGCAGCAACCAGAGGGGGCCCGGGGAGCTGTTTTTT. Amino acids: CASSNQRGPGELFF.

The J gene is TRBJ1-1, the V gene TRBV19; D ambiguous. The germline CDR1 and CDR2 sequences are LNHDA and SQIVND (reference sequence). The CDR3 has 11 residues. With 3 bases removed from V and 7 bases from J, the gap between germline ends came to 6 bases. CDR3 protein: CASSITVEAFF. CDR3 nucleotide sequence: TGTGCCAGTAGTATTACAGTTGAAGCTTTCTTT.

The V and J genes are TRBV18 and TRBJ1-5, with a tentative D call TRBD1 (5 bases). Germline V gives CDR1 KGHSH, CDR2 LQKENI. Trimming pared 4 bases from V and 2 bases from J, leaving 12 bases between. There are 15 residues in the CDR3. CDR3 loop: CASSRSGDRNQPQHF. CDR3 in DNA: TGTGCCAGCTCACGTTCTGGGGACCGCAATCAGCCCCAGCATTTT.

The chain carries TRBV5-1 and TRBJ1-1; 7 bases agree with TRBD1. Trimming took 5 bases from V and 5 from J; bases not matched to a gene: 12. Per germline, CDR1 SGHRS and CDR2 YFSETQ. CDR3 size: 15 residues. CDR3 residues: CASSPLQGVSTEAFF. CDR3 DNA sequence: TGCGCCAGCAGTCCCCTTCAGGGGGTGAGTACTGAAGCTTTCTTT.

The DNA of the CDR3 is TGTGCAACAACCCCACAGATTTCCTACAATGAGCAGTTCTTC. This gives the protein CATTPQISYNEQFF. This chain uses TRBV19 with TRBJ2-1; no definite D call. Per germline, CDR1 LNHDA and CDR2 SQIVND (reference sequence). The CDR3 sequence is 14 residues long.

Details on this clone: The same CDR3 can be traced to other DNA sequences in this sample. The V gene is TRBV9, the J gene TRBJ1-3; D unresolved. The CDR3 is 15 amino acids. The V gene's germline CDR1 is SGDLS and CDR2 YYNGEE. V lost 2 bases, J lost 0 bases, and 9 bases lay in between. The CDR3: CASSVGVSSGNTIYF. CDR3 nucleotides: TGTGCCAGCAGCGTCGGGGTAAGCTCTGGAAACACCATATATTTT.

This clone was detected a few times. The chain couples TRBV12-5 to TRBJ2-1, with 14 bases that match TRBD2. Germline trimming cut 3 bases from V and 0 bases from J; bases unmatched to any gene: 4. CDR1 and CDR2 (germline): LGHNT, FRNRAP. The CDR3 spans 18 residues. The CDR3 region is CASGFGTSGGGSYNEQFF. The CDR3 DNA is TGTGCTAGTGGTTTTGGGACTAGCGGGGGCGGCTCCTACAATGAGCAGTTCTTC.